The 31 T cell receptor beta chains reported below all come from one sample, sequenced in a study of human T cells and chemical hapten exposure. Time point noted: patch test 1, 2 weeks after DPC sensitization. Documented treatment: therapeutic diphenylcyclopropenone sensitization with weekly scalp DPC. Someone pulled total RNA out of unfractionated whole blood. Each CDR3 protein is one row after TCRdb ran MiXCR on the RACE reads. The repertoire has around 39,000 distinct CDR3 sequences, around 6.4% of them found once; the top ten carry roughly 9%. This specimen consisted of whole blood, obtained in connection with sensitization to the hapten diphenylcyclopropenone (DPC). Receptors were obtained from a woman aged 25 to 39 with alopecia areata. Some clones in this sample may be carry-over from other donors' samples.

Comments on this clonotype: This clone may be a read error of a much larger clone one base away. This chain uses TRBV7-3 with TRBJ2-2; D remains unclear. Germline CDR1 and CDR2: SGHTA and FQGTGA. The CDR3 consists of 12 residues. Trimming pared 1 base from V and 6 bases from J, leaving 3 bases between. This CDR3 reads CASSLRAGELFF. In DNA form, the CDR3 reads TGTGCCAGCAGCTTAAGGGCCGGGGAGCTGTTTTTT.

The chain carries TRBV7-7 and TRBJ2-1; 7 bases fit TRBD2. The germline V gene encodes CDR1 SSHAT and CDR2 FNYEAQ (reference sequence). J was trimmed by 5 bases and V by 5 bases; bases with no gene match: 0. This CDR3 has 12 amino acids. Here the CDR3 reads CASSAGDNEQFF. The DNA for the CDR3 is TGTGCCAGCAGCGCGGGGGACAATGAGCAGTTCTTC.

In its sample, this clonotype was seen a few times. CDR3 nucleotide sequence: TGCAGTGCTAGAGATCGGAATTCACCCCTCCACTTT. Amino acid sequence: CSARDRNSPLHF. The chain is built from TRBV20-1 and TRBJ1-6; D unresolved. The V gene lost 0 bases and the J gene lost 7 bases, with 4 bases spanning the gap. The CDR3 loop spans 12 amino acids. CDR1 DFQATT and CDR2 SNEGSKA come from the germline V gene (reference sequence).

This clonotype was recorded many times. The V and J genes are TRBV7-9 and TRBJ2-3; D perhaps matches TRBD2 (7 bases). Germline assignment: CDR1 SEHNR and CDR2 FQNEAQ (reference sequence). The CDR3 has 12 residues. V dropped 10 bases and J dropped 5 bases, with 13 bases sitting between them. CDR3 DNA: TGTGCCACTGCGGGGGCCGGAGATACGCAGTATTTT. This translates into CATAGAGDTQYF.

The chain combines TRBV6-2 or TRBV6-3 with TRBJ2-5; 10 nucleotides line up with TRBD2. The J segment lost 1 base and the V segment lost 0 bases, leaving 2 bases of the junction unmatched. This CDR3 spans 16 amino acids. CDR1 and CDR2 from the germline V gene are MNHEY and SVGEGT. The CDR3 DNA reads TGTGCCAGCAGTTACTCTAGCGGGGGGCTCCAAGAGACCCAGTACTTC. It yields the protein CASSYSSGGLQETQYF.

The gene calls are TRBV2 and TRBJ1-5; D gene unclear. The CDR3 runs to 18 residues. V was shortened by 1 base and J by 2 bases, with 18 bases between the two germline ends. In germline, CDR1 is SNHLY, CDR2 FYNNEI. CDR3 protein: CASSEGGPWIMGNQPQHF. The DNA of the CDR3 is TGTGCCAGCAGTGAAGGAGGGCCCTGGATAATGGGCAATCAGCCCCAGCATTTT.

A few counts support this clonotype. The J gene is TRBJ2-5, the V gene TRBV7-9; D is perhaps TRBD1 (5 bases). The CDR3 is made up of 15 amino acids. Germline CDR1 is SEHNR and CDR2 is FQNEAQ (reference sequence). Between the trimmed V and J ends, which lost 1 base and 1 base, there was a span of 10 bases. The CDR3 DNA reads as TGTGCCAGCAGCTTAGGCCCAGGGCCCCAAGAGACCCAGTACTTC. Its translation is CASSLGPGPQETQYF.

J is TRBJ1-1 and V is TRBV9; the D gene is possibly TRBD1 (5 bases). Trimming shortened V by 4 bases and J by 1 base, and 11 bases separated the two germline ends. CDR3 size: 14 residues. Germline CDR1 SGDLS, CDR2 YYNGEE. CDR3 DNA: TGTGCCAGCAGCCCCGGGGCCAGGAACACTGAAGCTTTCTTT. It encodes CASSPGARNTEAFF.

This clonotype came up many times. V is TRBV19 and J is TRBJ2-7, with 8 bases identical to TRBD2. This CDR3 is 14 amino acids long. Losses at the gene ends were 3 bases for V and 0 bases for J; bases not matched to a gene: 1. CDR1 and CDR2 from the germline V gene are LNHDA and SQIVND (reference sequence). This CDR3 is CASSMGTSSYEQYF. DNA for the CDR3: TGTGCCAGTAGTATGGGGACTAGCTCCTACGAGCAGTACTTC.

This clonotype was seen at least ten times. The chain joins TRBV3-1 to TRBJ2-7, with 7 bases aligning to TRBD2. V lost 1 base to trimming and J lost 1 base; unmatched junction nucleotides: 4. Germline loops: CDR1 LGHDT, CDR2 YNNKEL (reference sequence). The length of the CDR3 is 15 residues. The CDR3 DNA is TGTGCCAGCAGCCAAGCAGCGGGGTCTTCCTACGAGCAGTACTTC. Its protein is CASSQAAGSSYEQYF.

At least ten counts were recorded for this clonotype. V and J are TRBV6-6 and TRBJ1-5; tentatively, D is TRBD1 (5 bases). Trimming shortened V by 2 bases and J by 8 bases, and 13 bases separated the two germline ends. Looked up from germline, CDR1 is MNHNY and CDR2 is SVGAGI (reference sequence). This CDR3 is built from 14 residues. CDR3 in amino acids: CASSYGAEPEPQHF. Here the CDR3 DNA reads TGTGCCAGCAGTTACGGGGCGGAGCCCGAGCCCCAGCATTTT.

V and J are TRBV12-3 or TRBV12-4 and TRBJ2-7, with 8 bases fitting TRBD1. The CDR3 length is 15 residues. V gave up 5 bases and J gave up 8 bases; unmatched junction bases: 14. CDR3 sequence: CASSPTLGQAQKQYF. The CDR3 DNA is TGTGCCAGCAGTCCTACGCTGGGACAGGCCCAAAAGCAGTACTTC.

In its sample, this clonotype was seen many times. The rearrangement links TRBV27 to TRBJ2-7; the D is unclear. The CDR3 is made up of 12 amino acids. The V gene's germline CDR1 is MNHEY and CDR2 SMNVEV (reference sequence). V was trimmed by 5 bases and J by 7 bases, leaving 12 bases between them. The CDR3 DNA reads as TGTGCCAGCAGTGGGTCCGTCGGGGAGCAGTACTTC. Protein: CASSGSVGEQYF.

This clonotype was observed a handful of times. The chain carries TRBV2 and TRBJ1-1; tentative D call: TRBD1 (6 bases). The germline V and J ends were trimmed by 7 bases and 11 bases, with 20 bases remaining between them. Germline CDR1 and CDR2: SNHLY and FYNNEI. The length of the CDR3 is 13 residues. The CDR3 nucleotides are TGTGCCAGCACTGAGTACAGGGACTGGAGGGCTTTCTTT. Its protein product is CASTEYRDWRAFF.

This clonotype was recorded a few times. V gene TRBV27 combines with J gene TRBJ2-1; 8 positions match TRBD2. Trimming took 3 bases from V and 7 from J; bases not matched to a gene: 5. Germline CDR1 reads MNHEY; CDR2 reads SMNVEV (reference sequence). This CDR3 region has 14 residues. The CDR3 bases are TGTGCCAGCAGTTTCCGGGGGGGGCCGAATGAGCAGTTCTTC. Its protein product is CASSFRGGPNEQFF.

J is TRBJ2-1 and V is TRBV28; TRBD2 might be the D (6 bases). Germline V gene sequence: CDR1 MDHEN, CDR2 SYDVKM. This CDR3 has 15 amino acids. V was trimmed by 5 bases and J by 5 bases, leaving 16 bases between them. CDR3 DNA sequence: TGTGCCAGCAGTCCCTTTGGGGGGAAGGACAATGAGCAGTTCTTC. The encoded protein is CASSPFGGKDNEQFF.

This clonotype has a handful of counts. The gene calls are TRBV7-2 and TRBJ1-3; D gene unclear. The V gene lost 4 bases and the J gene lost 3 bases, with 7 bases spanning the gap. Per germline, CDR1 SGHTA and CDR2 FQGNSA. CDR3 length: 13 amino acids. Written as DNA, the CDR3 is TGTGCCAGCAGCTGGCGACGTGGAAACACCATATATTTT. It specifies CASSWRRGNTIYF.

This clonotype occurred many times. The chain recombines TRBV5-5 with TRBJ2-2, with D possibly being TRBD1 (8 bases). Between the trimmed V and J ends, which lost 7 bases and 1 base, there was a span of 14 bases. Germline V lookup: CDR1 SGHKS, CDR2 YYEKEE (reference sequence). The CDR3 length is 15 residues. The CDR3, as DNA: TGTGCCAGCTTAAGCGGGACAGGGAACACCGGGGAGCTGTTTTTT. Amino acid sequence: CASLSGTGNTGELFF.

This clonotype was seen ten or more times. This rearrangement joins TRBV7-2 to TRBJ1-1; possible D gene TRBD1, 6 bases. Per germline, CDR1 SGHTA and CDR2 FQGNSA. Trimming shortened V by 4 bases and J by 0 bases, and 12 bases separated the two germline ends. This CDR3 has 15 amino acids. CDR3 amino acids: CASSSGQSMNTEAFF. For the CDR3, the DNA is TGTGCCAGCAGCTCCGGACAGAGCATGAACACTGAAGCTTTCTTT.

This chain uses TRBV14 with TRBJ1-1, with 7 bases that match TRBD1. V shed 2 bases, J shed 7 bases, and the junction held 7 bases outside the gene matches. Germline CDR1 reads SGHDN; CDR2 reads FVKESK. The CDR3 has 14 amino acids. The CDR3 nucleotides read TGTGCCAGCAGCCAAAACAGGGGATCGGGTGAAGCTTTCTTT. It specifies CASSQNRGSGEAFF.

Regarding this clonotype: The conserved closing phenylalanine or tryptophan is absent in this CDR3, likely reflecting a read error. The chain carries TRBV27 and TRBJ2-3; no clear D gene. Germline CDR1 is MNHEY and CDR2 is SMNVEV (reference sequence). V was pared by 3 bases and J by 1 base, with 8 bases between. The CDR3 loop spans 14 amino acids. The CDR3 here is CASSFSQGTDTQYL. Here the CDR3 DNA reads TGTGCCAGCAGTTTCTCCCAGGGCACAGATACGCAGTATTTA.

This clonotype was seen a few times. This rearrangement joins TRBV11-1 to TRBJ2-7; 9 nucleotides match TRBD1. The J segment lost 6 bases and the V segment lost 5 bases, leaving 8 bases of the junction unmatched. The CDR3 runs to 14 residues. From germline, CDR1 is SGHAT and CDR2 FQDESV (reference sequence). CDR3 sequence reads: CASSVPGQGGEQYF. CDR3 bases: TGTGCCAGCAGCGTTCCGGGACAGGGTGGCGAGCAGTACTTC.

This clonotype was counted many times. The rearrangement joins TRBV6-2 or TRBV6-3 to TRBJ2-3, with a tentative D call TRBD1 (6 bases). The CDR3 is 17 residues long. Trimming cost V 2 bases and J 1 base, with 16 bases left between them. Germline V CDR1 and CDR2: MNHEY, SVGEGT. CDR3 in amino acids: CASSYRVTGWGTDTQYF. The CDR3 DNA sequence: TGTGCCAGCAGTTACAGGGTGACAGGCTGGGGCACAGATACGCAGTATTTT.

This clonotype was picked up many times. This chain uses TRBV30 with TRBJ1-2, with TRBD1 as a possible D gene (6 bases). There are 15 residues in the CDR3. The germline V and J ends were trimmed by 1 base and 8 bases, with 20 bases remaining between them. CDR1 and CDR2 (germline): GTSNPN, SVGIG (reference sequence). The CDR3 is CAWSGPLQGAEGYTF. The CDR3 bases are TGTGCCTGGAGTGGCCCCTTACAGGGAGCAGAAGGCTACACCTTC.

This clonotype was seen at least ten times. The CDR3 DNA reads as TGTGCCACCAGTAAAGCGGACAGGCTGAGCGGGGAGCTGTTTTTT. Translation: CATSKADRLSGELFF. The chain combines TRBV24-1 with TRBJ2-2, with 7 nucleotides matching TRBD1. Trimming cost V 6 bases and J 7 bases; bases outside gene matches: 10. The CDR3 is 15 residues long. The germline gives CDR1 KGHDR, CDR2 SFDVKD.

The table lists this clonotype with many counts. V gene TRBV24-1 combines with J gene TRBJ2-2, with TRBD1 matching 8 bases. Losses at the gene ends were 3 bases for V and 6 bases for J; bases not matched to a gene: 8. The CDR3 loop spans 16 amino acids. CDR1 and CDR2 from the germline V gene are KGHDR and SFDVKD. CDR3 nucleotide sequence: TGTGCCACCAGTGATGCCGGACAGGGAAGAGCCGGGGAGCTGTTTTTT. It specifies CATSDAGQGRAGELFF.

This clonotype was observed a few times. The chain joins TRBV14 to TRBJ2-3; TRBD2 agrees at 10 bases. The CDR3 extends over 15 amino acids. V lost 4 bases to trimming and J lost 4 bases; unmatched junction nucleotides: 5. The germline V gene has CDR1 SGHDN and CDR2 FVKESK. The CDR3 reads CASSPLAGAADTQYF. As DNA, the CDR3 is TGTGCCAGCAGCCCTCTAGCGGGGGCGGCAGATACGCAGTATTTT.

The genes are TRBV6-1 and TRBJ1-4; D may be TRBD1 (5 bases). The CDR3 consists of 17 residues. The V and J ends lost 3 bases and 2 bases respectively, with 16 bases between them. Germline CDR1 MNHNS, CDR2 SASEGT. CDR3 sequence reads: CASSDSRMGVTNEKLFF. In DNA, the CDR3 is TGTGCCAGCAGTGACAGCCGGATGGGGGTTACTAATGAAAAACTGTTTTTT.

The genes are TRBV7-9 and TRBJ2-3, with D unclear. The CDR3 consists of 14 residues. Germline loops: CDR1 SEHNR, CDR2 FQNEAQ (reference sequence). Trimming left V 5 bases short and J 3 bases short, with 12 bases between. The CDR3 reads CASSPTASTDTQYF. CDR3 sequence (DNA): TGTGCCAGCAGCCCAACAGCTAGTACAGATACGCAGTATTTT.

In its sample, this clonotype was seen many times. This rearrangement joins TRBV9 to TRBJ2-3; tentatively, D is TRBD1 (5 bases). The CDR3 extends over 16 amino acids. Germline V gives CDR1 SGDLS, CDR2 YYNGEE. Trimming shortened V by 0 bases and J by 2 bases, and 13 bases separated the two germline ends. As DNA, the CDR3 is TGTGCCAGCAGCGTAGGAACAGGATCAGCCACAGATACGCAGTATTTT. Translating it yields CASSVGTGSATDTQYF.

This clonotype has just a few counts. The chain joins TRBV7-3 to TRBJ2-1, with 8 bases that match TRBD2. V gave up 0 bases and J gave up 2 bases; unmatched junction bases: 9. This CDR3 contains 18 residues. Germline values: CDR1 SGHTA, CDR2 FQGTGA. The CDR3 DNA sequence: TGTGCCAGCAGCTTAACGTTCGGTCTAGCGGGTACCTACAATGAGCAGTTCTTC. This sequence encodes CASSLTFGLAGTYNEQFF.